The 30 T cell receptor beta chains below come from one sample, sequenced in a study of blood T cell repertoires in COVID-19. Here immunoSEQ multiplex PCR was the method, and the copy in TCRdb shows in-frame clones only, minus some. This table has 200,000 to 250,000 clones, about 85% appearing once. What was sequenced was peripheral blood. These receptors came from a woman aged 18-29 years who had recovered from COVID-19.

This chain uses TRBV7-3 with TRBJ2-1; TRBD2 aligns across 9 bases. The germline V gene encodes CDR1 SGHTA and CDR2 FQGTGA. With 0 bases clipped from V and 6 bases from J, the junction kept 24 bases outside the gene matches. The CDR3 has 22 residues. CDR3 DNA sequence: TGTGCCAGCAGCTTAACCGTGAATCCCACTCCGGGACTAGCAGGCCGGTTCAATGAGCAGTTCTTC. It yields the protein CASSLTVNPTPGLAGRFNEQFF.

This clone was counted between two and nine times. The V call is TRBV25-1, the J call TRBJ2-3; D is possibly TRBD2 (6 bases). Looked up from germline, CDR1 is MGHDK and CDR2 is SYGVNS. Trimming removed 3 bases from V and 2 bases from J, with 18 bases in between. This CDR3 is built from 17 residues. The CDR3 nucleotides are TGTGCCAGCAGTGATACACTCCGGGACTCTTACACAGATACGCAGTATTTT. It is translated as CASSDTLRDSYTDTQYF.

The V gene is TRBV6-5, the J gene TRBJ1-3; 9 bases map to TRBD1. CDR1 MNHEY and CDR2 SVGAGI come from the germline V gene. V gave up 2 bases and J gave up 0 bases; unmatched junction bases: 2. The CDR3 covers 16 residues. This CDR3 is CASSYGTGTSGNTIYF. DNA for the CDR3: TGTGCCAGCAGTTACGGGACAGGGACCTCTGGAAACACCATATATTTT.

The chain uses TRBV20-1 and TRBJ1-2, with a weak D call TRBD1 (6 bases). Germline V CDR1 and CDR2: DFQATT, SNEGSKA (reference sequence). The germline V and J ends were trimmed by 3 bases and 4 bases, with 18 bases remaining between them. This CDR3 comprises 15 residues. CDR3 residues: CSASMDRDSGYGYTF. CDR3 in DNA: TGCAGTGCTAGTATGGACAGAGATTCTGGCTATGGCTACACCTTC.

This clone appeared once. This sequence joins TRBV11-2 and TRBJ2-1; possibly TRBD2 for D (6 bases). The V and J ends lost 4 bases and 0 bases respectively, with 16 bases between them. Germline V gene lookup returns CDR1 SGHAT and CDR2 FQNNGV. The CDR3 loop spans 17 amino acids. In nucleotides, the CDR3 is TGTGCCAGCAGCTCCCAGCCGGTCGGGAGCTCCTACAATGAGCAGTTCTTC. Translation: CASSSQPVGSSYNEQFF.

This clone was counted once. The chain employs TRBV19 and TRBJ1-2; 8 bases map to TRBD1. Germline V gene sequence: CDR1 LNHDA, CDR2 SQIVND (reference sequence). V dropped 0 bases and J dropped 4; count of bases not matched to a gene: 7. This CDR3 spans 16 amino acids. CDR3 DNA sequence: TGTGCCAGTAGTATAGAGGGGGACAGGCTCCTCTATGGCTACACCTTC. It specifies CASSIEGDRLLYGYTF.

In DNA, the CDR3 is TGTGCCAGCAGCTCCGGACATTTCTCCTACGAGCAGTACTTC. Translating gives CASSSGHFSYEQYF. The rearrangement joins TRBV13 to TRBJ2-7; weak D call: TRBD1 (5 bases). V lost 4 bases and J 0 bases, leaving 10 bases between the germline ends. The germline V gene encodes CDR1 PRHDT and CDR2 FYEKMQ (reference sequence). The CDR3 contains 14 residues.

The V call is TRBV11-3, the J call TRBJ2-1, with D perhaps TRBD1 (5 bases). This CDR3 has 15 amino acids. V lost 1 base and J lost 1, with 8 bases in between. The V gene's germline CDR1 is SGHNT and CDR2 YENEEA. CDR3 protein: CASSLADRSYNEQFF. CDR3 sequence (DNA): TGTGCCAGCAGCTTAGCCGACAGATCCTACAATGAGCAGTTCTTC.

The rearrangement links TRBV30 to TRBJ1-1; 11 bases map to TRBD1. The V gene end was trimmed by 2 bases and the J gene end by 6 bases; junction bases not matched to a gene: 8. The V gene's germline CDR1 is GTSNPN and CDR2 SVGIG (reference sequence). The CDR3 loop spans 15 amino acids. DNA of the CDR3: TGTGCCTGGAGTTTAACGGGACAGGGGGATTCTGAAGCTTTCTTT. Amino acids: CAWSLTGQGDSEAFF.

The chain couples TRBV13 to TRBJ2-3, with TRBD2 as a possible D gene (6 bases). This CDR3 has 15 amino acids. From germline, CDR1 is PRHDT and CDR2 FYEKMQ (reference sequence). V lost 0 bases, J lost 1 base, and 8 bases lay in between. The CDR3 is CASSLGRGRTDTQYF. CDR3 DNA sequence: TGTGCCAGCAGCTTAGGGCGGGGCCGCACAGATACGCAGTATTTT.

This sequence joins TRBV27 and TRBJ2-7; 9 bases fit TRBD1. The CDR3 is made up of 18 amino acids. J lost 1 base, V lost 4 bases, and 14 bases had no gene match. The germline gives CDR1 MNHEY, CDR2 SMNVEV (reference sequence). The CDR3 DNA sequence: TGTGCCAGCAGTTCTCACCTACGGACAGGGGACCTTTCCTACGAGCAGTACTTC. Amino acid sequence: CASSSHLRTGDLSYEQYF.

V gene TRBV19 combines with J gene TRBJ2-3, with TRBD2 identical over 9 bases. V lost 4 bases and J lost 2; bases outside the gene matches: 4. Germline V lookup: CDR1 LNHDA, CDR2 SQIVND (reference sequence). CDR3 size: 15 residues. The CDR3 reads CASSSSGSVTDTQYF. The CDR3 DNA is TGTGCCAGTAGTAGTAGCGGGAGTGTCACAGATACGCAGTATTTT.

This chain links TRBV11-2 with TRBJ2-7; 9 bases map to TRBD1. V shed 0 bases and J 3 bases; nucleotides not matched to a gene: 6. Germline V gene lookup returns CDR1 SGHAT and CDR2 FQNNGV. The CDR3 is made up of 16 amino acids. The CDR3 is CASSLEGTGYIYEQYF. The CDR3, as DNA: TGTGCCAGCAGCTTAGAAGGGACAGGGTATATCTACGAGCAGTACTTC.

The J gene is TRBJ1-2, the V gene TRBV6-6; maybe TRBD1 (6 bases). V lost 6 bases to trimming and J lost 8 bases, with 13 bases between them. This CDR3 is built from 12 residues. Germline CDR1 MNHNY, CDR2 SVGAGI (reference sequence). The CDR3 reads CASSRQALGYTF. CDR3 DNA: TGTGCCAGCAGCAGACAGGCTTTAGGCTACACCTTC.

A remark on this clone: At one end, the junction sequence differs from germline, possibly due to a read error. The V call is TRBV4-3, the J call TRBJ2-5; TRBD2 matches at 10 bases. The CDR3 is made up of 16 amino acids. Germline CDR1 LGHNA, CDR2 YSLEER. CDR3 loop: CASSQDHRGLAASRHF. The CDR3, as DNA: TGCGCCAGCAGCCAAGATCACCGAGGACTAGCGGCTTCCCGACACTTC.

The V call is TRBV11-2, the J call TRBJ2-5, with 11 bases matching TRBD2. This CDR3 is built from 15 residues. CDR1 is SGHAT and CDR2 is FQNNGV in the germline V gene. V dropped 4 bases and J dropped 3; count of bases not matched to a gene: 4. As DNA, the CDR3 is TGTGCCAGCAGCTCTCCGGGACTAGCGGAAGAGACCCAGTACTTC. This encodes CASSSPGLAEETQYF. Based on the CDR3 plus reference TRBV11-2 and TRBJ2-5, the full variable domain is EAGVAQSPRYKIIEKRQSVAFWCNPISGHATLYWYQQILGQGPKLLIQFQNNGVVDDSQLPKDRFSAERLKGVDSTLKIQPAKLEDSAVYLCASSSPGLAEETQYFGPGTRLLVL.

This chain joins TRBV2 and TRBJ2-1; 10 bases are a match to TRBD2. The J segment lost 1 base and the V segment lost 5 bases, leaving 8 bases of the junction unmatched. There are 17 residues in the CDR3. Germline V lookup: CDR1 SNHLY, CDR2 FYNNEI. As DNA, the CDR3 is TGTGCCAGCAGTCCGGGACTAGCGTTGATTTCCTACAATGAGCAGTTCTTC. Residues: CASSPGLALISYNEQFF.

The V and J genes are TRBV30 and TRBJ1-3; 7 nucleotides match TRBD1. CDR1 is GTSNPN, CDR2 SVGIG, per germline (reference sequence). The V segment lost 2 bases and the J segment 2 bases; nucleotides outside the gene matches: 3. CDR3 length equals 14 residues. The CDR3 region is CAWSTGQTGNTIYF. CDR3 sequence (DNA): TGTGCCTGGAGTACGGGACAGACTGGAAACACCATATATTTT.

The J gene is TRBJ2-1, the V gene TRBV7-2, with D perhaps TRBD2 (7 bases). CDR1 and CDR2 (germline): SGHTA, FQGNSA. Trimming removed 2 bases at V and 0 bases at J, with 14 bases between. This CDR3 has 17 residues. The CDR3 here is CASSLRGGTASYNEQFF. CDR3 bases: TGTGCCAGCAGCTTAAGGGGGGGGACTGCCTCCTACAATGAGCAGTTCTTC.

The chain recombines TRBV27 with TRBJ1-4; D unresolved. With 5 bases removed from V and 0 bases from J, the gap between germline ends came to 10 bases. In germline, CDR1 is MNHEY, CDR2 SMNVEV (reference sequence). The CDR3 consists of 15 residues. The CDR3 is CASSPNSATNEKLFF. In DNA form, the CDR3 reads TGTGCCAGCAGTCCCAACAGTGCAACTAATGAAAAACTGTTTTTT. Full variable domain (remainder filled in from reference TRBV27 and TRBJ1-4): EAQVTQNPRYLITVTGKKLTVTCSQNMNHEYMSWYRQDPGLGLRQIYYSMNVEVTDKGDVPEGYKVSRKEKRNFPLILESPSPNQTSLYFCASSPNSATNEKLFFGSGTQLSVL.

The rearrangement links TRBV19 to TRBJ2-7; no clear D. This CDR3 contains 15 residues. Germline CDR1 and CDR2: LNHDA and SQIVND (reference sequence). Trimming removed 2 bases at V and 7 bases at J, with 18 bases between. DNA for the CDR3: TGTGCCAGTAGTATAAGCCCAGCCCTAGAGAGGGAGCAGTACTTC. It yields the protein CASSISPALEREQYF.

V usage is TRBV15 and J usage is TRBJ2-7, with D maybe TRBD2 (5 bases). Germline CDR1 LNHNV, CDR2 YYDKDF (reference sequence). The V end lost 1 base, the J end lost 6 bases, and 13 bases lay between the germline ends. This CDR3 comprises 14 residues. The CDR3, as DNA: TGTGCCACCAGCAGAGGCCTAGCTTCTCGCGAGCAGTACTTC. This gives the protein CATSRGLASREQYF.

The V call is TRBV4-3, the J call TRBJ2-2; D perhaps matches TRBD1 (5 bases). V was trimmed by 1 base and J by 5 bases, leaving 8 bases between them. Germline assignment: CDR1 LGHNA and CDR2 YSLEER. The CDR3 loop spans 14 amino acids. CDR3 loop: CASSQGQGTGELFF. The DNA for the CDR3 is TGCGCCAGCAGCCAAGGTCAGGGAACCGGGGAGCTGTTTTTT.

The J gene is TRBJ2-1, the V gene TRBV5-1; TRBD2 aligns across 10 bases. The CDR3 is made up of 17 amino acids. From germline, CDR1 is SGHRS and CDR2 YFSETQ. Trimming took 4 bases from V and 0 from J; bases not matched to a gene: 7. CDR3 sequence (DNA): TGCGCCAGCAGCCAAGGACTAGCGGTTAGCTCCTACAATGAGCAGTTCTTC. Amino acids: CASSQGLAVSSYNEQFF.

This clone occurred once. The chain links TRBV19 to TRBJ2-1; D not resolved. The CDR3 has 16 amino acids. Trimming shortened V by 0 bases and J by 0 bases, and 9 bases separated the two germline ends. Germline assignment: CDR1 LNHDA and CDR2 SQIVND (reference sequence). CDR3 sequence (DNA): TGTGCCAGTAGTATAGAGCCTCTTAGCTCCTACAATGAGCAGTTCTTC. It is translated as CASSIEPLSSYNEQFF.

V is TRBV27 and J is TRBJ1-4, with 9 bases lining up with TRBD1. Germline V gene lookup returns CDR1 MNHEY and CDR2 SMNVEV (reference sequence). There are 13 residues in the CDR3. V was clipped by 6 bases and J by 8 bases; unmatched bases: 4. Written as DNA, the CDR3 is TGTGCCAGCAGGGGACAGGGAAGCGAAAAACTGTTTTTT. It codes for CASRGQGSEKLFF.

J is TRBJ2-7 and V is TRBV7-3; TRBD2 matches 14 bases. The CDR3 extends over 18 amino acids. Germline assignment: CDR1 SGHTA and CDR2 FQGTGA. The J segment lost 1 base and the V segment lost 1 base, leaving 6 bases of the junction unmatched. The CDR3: CASSLKWTSGRQSYEQYF. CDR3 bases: TGTGCCAGCAGCTTAAAGTGGACTAGCGGGAGGCAATCCTACGAGCAGTACTTC.

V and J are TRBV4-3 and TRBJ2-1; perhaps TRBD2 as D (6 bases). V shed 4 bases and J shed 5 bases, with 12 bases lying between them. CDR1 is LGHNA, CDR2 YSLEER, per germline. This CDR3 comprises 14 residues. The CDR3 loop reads CASSRRTTHNEQFF. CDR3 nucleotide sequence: TGCGCCAGCAGCCGCCGGACTACCCACAATGAGCAGTTCTTC.

CDR3 amino acids: CASSPLQGSSGNTIYF. CDR3 nucleotide sequence: TGTGCCAGCAGCCCACTACAGGGAAGCTCTGGAAACACCATATATTTT. V usage is TRBV5-4 and J usage is TRBJ1-3; D is perhaps TRBD1 (6 bases). Germline V CDR1 and CDR2: SGHNT, YYREEE (reference sequence). This CDR3 region has 16 residues. Trimming took 4 bases from V and 0 from J, leaving 14 bases between them.

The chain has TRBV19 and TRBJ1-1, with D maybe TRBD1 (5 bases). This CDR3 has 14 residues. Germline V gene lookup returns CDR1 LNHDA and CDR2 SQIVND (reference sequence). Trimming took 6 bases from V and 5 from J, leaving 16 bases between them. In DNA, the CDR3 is TGTGCCAGTAGATGGGGCAGGGTGGGGACTGAAGCTTTCTTT. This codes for CASRWGRVGTEAFF.